This T cell receptor (beta chain) is from a study of T cell responses to AZD1222 COVID-19 vaccine. General study results and limits: Nearly half of unique spike-specific TCRs reportedly avoided B.1.351 and B.1.1.7 mutated regions. Baseline testing showed seropositivity in only a handful of AZD1222 recipients. Most donors were white British and more were female, and clonal diversity was possibly underestimated.

Trimming took 4 bases from V and 0 from J, leaving 9 bases between them. CDR3 length equals 14 residues. Germline assignment: CDR1 SGHRS and CDR2 YFSETQ. Profiling relied on immunoSEQ multiplex PCR, and the TCRdb table lists in-frame clones only, not all of them. This table holds 200,000 to 250,000 clones, about 94% found once. Concerning this clone: Its antigen is as yet unknown.

The sequencing here drew on peripheral blood, taken 28 days after the second dose of the MenACWY control vaccine. The chain combines TRBV5-1 with TRBJ2-3, with D hard to call. This sequence originates from an adult who received the MenACWY meningococcal vaccine as a control. The CDR3 loop reads CASSLYMSTDTQYF. CDR3 bases: TGCGCCAGCAGCCTCTACATGAGCACAGATACGCAGTATTTT.